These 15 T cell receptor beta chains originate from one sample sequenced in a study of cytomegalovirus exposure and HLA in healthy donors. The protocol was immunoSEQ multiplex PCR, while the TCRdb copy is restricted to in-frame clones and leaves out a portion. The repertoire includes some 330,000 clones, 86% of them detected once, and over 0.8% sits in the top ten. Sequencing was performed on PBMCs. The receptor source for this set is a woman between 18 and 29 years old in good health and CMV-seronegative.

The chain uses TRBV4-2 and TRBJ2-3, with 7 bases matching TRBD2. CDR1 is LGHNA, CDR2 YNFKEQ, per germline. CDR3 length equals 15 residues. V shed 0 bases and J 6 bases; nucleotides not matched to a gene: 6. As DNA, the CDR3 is TGTGCCAGCAGCCAAGAGCGGCGGGGAGGGGATACGCAGTATTTT. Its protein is CASSQERRGGDTQYF.

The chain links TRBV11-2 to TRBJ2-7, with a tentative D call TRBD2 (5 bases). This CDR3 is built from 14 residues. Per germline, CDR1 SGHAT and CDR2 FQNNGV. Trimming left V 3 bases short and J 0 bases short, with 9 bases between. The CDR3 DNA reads TGTGCCAGCAGCTTGCCGGGGAGCTCCTACGAGCAGTACTTC. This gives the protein CASSLPGSSYEQYF.

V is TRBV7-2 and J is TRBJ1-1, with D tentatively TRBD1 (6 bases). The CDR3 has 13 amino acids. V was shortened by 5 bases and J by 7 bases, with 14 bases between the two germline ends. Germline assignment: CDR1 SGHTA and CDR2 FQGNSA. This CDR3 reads CASSQDSFGEAFF. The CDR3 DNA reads TGTGCCAGCAGCCAGGACAGCTTTGGTGAAGCTTTCTTT.

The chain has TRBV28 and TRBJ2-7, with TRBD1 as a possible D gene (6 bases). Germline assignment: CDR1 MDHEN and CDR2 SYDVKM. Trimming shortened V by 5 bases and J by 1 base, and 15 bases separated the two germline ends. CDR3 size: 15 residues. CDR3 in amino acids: CASSLAGTNSYEQYF. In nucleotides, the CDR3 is TGTGCCAGCAGTCTGGCCGGGACAAATTCCTACGAGCAGTACTTC.

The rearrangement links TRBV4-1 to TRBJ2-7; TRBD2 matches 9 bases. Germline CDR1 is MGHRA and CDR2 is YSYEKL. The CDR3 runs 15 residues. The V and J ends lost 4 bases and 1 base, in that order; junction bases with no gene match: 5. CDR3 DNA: TGCGCCAGCAGCCCGTCGACTAGCGGTTCCTACGAGCAGTACTTC. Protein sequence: CASSPSTSGSYEQYF.

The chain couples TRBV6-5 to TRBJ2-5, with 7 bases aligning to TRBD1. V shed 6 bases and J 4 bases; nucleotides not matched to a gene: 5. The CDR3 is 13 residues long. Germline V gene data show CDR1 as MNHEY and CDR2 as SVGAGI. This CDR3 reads CASRTGQLETQYF. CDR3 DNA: TGTGCCAGCAGGACGGGACAGTTAGAGACCCAGTACTTC.

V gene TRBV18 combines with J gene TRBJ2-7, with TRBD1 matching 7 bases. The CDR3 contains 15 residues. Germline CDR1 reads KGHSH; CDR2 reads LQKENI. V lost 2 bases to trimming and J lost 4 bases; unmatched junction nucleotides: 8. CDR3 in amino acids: CASSPGQGQKYEQYF. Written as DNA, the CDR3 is TGTGCCAGCTCACCAGGGCAGGGACAGAAGTACGAGCAGTACTTC.

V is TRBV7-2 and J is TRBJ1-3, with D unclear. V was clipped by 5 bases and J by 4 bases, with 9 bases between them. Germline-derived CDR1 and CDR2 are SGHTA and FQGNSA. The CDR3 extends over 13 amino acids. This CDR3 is CASSPERGNTIYF. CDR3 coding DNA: TGTGCCAGCAGCCCGGAGAGGGGAAACACCATATATTTT.

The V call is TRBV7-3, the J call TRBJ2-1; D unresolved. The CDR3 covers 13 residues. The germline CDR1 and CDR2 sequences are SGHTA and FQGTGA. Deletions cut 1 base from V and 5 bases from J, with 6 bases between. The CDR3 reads CASSLIPDNEQFF. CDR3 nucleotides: TGTGCCAGCAGCTTAATTCCAGACAATGAGCAGTTCTTC.

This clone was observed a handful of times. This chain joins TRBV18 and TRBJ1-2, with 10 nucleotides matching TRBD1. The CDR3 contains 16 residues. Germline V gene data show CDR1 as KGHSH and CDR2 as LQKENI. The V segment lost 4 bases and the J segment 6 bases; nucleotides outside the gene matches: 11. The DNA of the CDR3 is TGTGCCAGCTCACGCCAGGACAGGGGGTTGGATGATGGCTACACCTTC. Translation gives CASSRQDRGLDDGYTF. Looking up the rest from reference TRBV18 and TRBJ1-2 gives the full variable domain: NAGVMQNPRHLVRRRGQEARLRCSPMKGHSHVYWYRQLPEEGLKFMVYLQKENIIDESGMPKERFSAEFPKEGPSILRIQQVVRGDSAAYFCASSRQDRGLDDGYTFGSGTRLTVV.

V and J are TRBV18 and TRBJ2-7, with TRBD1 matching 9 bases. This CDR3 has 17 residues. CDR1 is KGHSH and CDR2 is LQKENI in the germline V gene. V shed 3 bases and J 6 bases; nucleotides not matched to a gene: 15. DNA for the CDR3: TGTGCCAGCTCACCTACAGACGGGACAGGGACTCTCGGCGAGCAGTACTTC. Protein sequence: CASSPTDGTGTLGEQYF.

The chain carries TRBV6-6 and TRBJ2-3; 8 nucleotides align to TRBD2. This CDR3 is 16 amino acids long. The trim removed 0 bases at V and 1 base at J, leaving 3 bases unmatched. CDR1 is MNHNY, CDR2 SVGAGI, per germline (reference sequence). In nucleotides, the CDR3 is TGTGCCAGCAGTTACTCGGAAGCGGGAGGCACAGATACGCAGTATTTT. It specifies CASSYSEAGGTDTQYF.

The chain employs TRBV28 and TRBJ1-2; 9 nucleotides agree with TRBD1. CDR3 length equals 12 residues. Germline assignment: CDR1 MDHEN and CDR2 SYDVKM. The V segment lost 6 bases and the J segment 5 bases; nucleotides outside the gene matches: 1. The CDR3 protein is CASRDRGYGYTF. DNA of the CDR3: TGTGCCAGCAGGGACAGGGGTTATGGCTACACCTTC.

Here the CDR3 reads CASSYRGDEQFF. The CDR3 DNA sequence: TGTGCCAGCAGTTACAGGGGCGATGAGCAGTTCTTC. This sequence joins TRBV27 and TRBJ2-1, with 7 positions matching TRBD1. The CDR3 length is 12 residues. Germline CDR1 and CDR2: MNHEY and SMNVEV (reference sequence). V lost 4 bases, J lost 8 bases, and 2 bases stayed unmatched.

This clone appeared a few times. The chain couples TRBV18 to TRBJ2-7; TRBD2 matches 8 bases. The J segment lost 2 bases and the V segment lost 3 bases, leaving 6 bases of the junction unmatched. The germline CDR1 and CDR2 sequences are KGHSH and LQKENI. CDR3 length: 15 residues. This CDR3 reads CASSPQETSAYEQYF. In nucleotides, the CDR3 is TGTGCCAGCTCACCCCAAGAGACTAGCGCCTACGAGCAGTACTTC.